This is a list of T cell receptor beta chains from one sample in a study of T-cell memory formation after mild COVID-19. TCRdb reanalysed the 5' RACE reads using MiXCR and keeps one entry per CDR3 protein. The sample lists hundreds of thousands of distinct CDR3 sequences, nearly 25% occurring once. Sequencing was performed on PBMCs or a T cell subset sorted from them (not recorded which). These receptors all come from an adult woman who had mild COVID-19 (a few samples of this study predate the infection). Cell type and time point are not known. CDR3s include the opening cysteine and the closing phenylalanine or tryptophan. A D gene is named only where the DNA matches it firmly. Expanded clones are given a class, and other clones once, few, many or no size at all.

v_gene	j_gene	abundance	d_gene	CDR3nt	CDR3aa
TRBV7-9	TRBJ2-7	few	TRBD2	TGTGCCAGCAGCTTGGGGGGGGTGCTAGCGGGTGGCGAGCAGTACTTC	CASSLGGVLAGGEQYF
TRBV20-1	TRBJ2-1	many	NA	TGCAGTGCTAGTGGCGGGAAGGCTGTCGATGAGCAGTTCTTC	CSASGGKAVDEQFF
TRBV18	TRBJ1-2	few	TRBD1	TGTGCCAGCTCACCTCGGACAGGGGGCCCCAACTATGGCTACACCTTC	CASSPRTGGPNYGYTF
TRBV2	TRBJ2-5	few	NA	TGTGCCAGCATCCTATCTGCGGGGGAGACCCAGTACTTC	CASILSAGETQYF
TRBV15	TRBJ1-2	few	TRBD1	TGTGCCACCAGCAGGGGACAGGGGGCTAAGGCTTATGGCTACACCTTC	CATSRGQGAKAYGYTF
TRBV4-3	TRBJ2-7	NA	NA	TGCGCCAGCAGCCAAAATCGAGGCCTGGAGCAGTACTTC	CASSQNRGLEQYF
TRBV14	TRBJ2-4	few	NA	TGTGCCAGCAGCCAAGTGGTGGGAACGATTAACCTTCAGTACTTC	CASSQVVGTINLQYF
TRBV7-2	TRBJ2-7	few	NA	TGTGCCAGCAGCTTAGAGGCTTGGGGACTTGTCTACGAGCAGTACTTC	CASSLEAWGLVYEQYF
TRBV12-3/TRBV12-4	TRBJ2-3	NA	TRBD1	TGTGCCAGCAGTTTCCTTAACAGGGGTATTGATGCAGATACGCAGTATTTT	CASSFLNRGIDADTQYF
TRBV12-3/TRBV12-4	TRBJ2-2	NA	NA	TGTGCCACCCGGTCACTCTTGAACACCGGGGAGCTGTTTTTT	CATRSLLNTGELFF
TRBV12-3/TRBV12-4	TRBJ2-2	NA	TRBD1	TGTGCCAGCAGTGAGAGGGGGCCCGGGGAGCTGTTTTTT	CASSERGPGELFF
TRBV2	TRBJ2-1	few	TRBD2	TGTGCCAGCATTTCTAGCGGGCGGCGGAGCTCCTACAATGAGCAGTTCTTC	CASISSGRRSSYNEQFF
TRBV7-6	TRBJ1-2	few	NA	TGTGCCAGCAGCTTGGATGAGACAGGTCTCTTGAGTGGCTACACCTTC	CASSLDETGLLSGYTF
TRBV30	TRBJ2-7	few	TRBD2	TGTGCCTGGAGTCGGGGGGGCCAGGGCACCTACGAGCAGTACTTC	CAWSRGGQGTYEQYF
TRBV11-3	TRBJ2-5	NA	NA	TGTGCCAGCAGCCCGAGGGAAGGGGGCGGAGGGGAGACCCAGTACTTC	CASSPREGGGGETQYF
TRBV4-2	TRBJ2-1	NA	TRBD1	TGTGCCAGCAGCCAAGACCCAGGGGGCATCGATGAGCAGTTCTTC	CASSQDPGGIDEQFF
TRBV20-1	TRBJ2-3	few	TRBD1	TGCAGTTCTATACAGGGGGCAAAAGATACGCAGTATTTT	CSSIQGAKDTQYF
TRBV6-5	TRBJ2-1	NA	TRBD2	TGTGCCAGCAGTTATTACGGCGGGGGGGCTAAACGGGATGAGCAGTTCTTC	CASSYYGGGAKRDEQFF
TRBV30	TRBJ2-1	NA	TRBD2	TGTGCCTGGACCGCCGGGGGGCGGGAGGGCCTTAAGGATGAGCAGTTCTTC	CAWTAGGREGLKDEQFF
TRBV7-2	TRBJ2-2	many	NA	TGTGCCAGCAGCTTAGCTCGGTCAGGGTGGGGCGGGGAGCTGTTTTTT	CASSLARSGWGGELFF
TRBV6-6	TRBJ2-7	once	TRBD2	TGTGCCAGCAGCCCACCGACTAGCGGGATCGAGCAGTACTTC	CASSPPTSGIEQYF
TRBV9	TRBJ1-4	NA	TRBD1	TGTGCCAGCAGCCCCCACGGGACAGTTGCAACTAATGAAAAACTGTTTTTT	CASSPHGTVATNEKLFF
TRBV18	TRBJ1-1	few	TRBD1	TGTGCCAGCTCAATCAATCCCCTGGTCAGGGGGGGGAACACTGAAGCTTTCTTT	CASSINPLVRGGNTEAFF
TRBV27	TRBJ1-2	NA	NA	TGTGCCAGCAGTTTAAGGAATTCAGGTCACAAGGGTTATGGCTACACCTTC	CASSLRNSGHKGYGYTF
TRBV12-3/TRBV12-4	TRBJ2-3	NA	NA	TGTGCCAGCAGCCAAAATGACCCCCCCGATACGCAGTATTTT	CASSQNDPPDTQYF
TRBV29-1	TRBJ2-2	NA	TRBD2	TGCAGCGTTTTTGGGCTAGCGGGAACCGGGGAGCTGTTTTTT	CSVFGLAGTGELFF
TRBV20-1	TRBJ1-5	few	NA	TGCAGTGCTAGAGATTACTGGAGGGGCAATCAGCCCCAGCATTTT	CSARDYWRGNQPQHF
TRBV2	TRBJ1-5	NA	NA	TGTGCCAGCAGTGATGATGCAGGGCGAAGCAATCAGCCCCAGCATTTT	CASSDDAGRSNQPQHF
TRBV20-1	TRBJ1-2	NA	NA	TGCAGTGCTAGAGTGGGGACCACGACCTTC	CSARVGTTTF
TRBV12-3/TRBV12-4	TRBJ2-5	NA	TRBD2	TGTGCCAGCAGTTTGGCTGGCGGGGGGGGAAAGACCCAGTACTTC	CASSLAGGGGKTQYF
TRBV7-9	TRBJ2-5	NA	NA	TGTGCCAGCAATTCAGGGGGGCAGGAGACCCAGTACTTC	CASNSGGQETQYF
TRBV6-5	TRBJ2-7	few	TRBD1	TGTGCCAGCAGCCACAGGGGTCTCGCGGACGAGCAGTACTTC	CASSHRGLADEQYF
TRBV7-2	TRBJ2-7	few	NA	TGTGCCAGCAGCACCGTCTACGAGCAGTACTTC	CASSTVYEQYF
TRBV2	TRBJ2-7	NA	TRBD2	TGTGCCAGCACCCCCGGGGGGAACGAGCAGTACTTC	CASTPGGNEQYF
TRBV11-2	TRBJ2-7	few	NA	TGTGCCAGCAGCCCATGGGGAGGTAGCGGTCCCTACGAGCAGTACTTC	CASSPWGGSGPYEQYF
TRBV5-1	TRBJ2-3	NA	TRBD2	TGCGCCAGCAGCTCCGGGACTAGCGGGGGGGCGTCGGATACGCAGTATTTT	CASSSGTSGGASDTQYF
TRBV6-2/TRBV6-3	TRBJ2-3	few	TRBD1	TGTGCCAGCAGCAGCGGTGGGACAGGCCGCACAGATACGCAGTATTTT	CASSSGGTGRTDTQYF
TRBV3-1	TRBJ2-4	NA	NA	TGTGCCAGCAGCCCCCTTACGGCGCTTCCCAGGGGCATTCAGTACTTC	CASSPLTALPRGIQYF
TRBV20-1	TRBJ2-3	few	NA	TGCAGTGCTAGGCGGACTAGCACAGATACGCAGTATTTT	CSARRTSTDTQYF
TRBV20-1	TRBJ2-7	NA	NA	TGCAGTGCTCACAAGCGGGTCTCCTACGAGCAGTACTTC	CSAHKRVSYEQYF
TRBV15	TRBJ1-2	NA	TRBD1	TGTGCCACCAGCAGAATGGGACAGGGAGAAGGCTACACCTTC	CATSRMGQGEGYTF
TRBV24-1	TRBJ2-3	few	NA	TGTGCCACCAGTTCCCCCGCCGGGTTCTACACAGATACGCAGTATTTT	CATSSPAGFYTDTQYF
TRBV7-9	TRBJ2-7	NA	NA	TGTGCCAGCAGCCCCGGGTTCTCCTACGAGCAGTACTTC	CASSPGFSYEQYF
TRBV27	TRBJ1-1	NA	NA	TGTGCCAGCAGTACCCGGGGACGGAACACTGAAGCTTTCTTT	CASSTRGRNTEAFF
TRBV29-1	TRBJ1-1	NA	TRBD1	TGCAGCGGGTCTGGGACAGCCATGAACACTGAAGCTTTCTTT	CSGSGTAMNTEAFF
TRBV7-2	TRBJ2-1	NA	TRBD2	TGTGCCAGCAGCTCACCGGGTGGTAGCGGGAGCTCCTACAATGAGCAGTTCTTC	CASSSPGGSGSSYNEQFF
TRBV4-2	TRBJ2-7	many	TRBD1	TGTGCCAGCAGCCAAGATCAGTGGGGACAGGGGTACGAGCAGTACTTC	CASSQDQWGQGYEQYF
TRBV7-2	TRBJ1-3	NA	NA	TGTGCCAGCAGCTCAGCGGGGGGAACTGTAAACACCATATATTTT	CASSSAGGTVNTIYF
TRBV7-9	TRBJ2-2	NA	NA	TGTGCCAGCAGTTGGGCCGGGGAGCTGTTTTTT	CASSWAGELFF